This T cell receptor (beta chain) originates from a study of blood T cell repertoires in COVID-19. Using immunoSEQ multiplex PCR, the repertoire was profiled, and TCRdb retains in-frame clones only, with some absent. The sample shows some 130,000 clones, about 87% of them seen only once. The CDR3 runs 15 residues. Germline CDR1 reads KGHSH; CDR2 reads LQKENI. V dropped 3 bases and J dropped 3; count of bases not matched to a gene: 6. Sequenced material: peripheral blood. This rearrangement joins TRBV18 to TRBJ1-2, with TRBD1 matching 8 bases. The source is a man between 45 and 60 years old with active COVID-19. CDR3 nucleotides: TGTGCCAGCTCACCTCAGGGGGCAGGGGACTATGGCTACACCTTC. It specifies CASSPQGAGDYGYTF.